This TCR beta chain was captured by sequencing in a study of neurological immune-mediated disorders. TCRdb re-called the 5' RACE reads with MiXCR, one entry per CDR3 protein. Found here are 45,000 to 50,000 distinct CDR3 sequences, roughly 3.2% of them singletons; the top ten hold roughly 16%. This clonotype was recorded at least ten times. Antigen specificity is unknown. The length of the CDR3 is 19 residues. The J segment lost 0 bases and the V segment lost 6 bases, leaving 11 bases of the junction unmatched. The germline gives CDR1 MNHEY, CDR2 SVGEGT. General study results and limits: None of the CDR3 amino acid sequences in expanded clones turned up in more than one subject, which points to private repertoires in all groups.

The V and J genes are TRBV6-2 or TRBV6-3 and TRBJ2-6, with TRBD2 matching over 10 bases. The receptor was derived from a woman aged 45-59 years with multiple sclerosis. The sample taken for sequencing was PBMCs. The CDR3 sequence: CASSPRLAGSLSGANVLTF. The CDR3 bases are TGTGCCAGCAGCCCCCGACTAGCGGGCTCCCTCTCTGGGGCCAACGTCCTGACTTTC.